By proportion, the clone carrying this TCR beta chain is large. The data stem from a study of T cell responses to AZD1222 COVID-19 vaccine. The repertoire was sequenced with immunoSEQ multiplex PCR; TCRdb's copy has only in-frame clones and lacks some. This repertoire shows around 180,000 clones, 70% to 90% found once; its top ten account for about 24%. CDR3 size: 15 residues. Germline V gives CDR1 MGHRA, CDR2 YSYEKL. V was shortened by 1 base and J by 5 bases, with 12 bases between the two germline ends. The source material was peripheral blood, sampled 28 days after the second AZD1222 dose. The TCR originated in an adult who received the AZD1222 COVID-19 vaccine. The V call is TRBV4-1, the J call TRBJ1-5; possible D gene TRBD1, 6 bases. In DNA form, the CDR3 reads TGCGCCAGCAGCCAAGTTACAGGGATGGATCAGCCCCAGCATTTT. This translates into CASSQVTGMDQPQHF.